Presented here are 24 T cell receptor beta chains from one specimen sequenced in a study of T cell responses to AZD1222 COVID-19 vaccine. Assay: immunoSEQ multiplex PCR; the TCRdb copy retains only in-frame clones and omits some. This table has approximately 140,000 clones, around 90% appearing once. The sample consisted of peripheral blood, taken 28 days after the second AZD1222 dose. These receptors were taken from an adult who received the AZD1222 COVID-19 vaccine.

The chain joins TRBV6-5 to TRBJ2-7; TRBD1 matches 9 bases. Trimming at V came to 6 bases and at J to 3 bases, leaving 6 bases not matched to a gene. The V gene's germline CDR1 is MNHEY and CDR2 SVGAGI. This CDR3 has 14 amino acids. The CDR3 DNA sequence: TGTGCCAGCAGGAGAGACAGGGGGATCTACGAGCAGTACTTC. Its protein is CASRRDRGIYEQYF.

This chain uses TRBV3-1 (or the pseudogene TRBV3-2) with TRBJ1-2; TRBD1 might be the D (6 bases). Germline lookup yields CDR1 LGHDT and CDR2 YNNKEL (reference sequence). V gave up 0 bases and J gave up 7 bases, with 21 bases separating them. The CDR3 has 17 amino acids. The CDR3 coding sequence is TGTGCCAGCAGCCAAGATGCCTACAGGGAAGGAATTGGTGGCTACACCTTC. Its translation: CASSQDAYREGIGGYTF.

The chain combines TRBV5-4 with TRBJ2-1, with a weak D call TRBD1 (7 bases). Between the trimmed V and J ends, which lost 0 bases and 7 bases, there was a span of 14 bases. The CDR3 is 15 residues long. Germline loops: CDR1 SGHNT, CDR2 YYREEE (reference sequence). CDR3 in DNA: TGTGCCAGCAGCTTGGAGTGGTCAGGGGGGAATGAGCAGTTCTTC. This encodes CASSLEWSGGNEQFF.

V usage is TRBV30 and J usage is TRBJ1-5; possibly TRBD1 for D (5 bases). Germline V gives CDR1 GTSNPN, CDR2 SVGIG (reference sequence). The CDR3 spans 15 residues. Trimming left V 1 base short and J 3 bases short, with 13 bases between. The CDR3 sequence: CAWSATTAVNQPQHF. CDR3 coding DNA: TGTGCCTGGAGTGCGACGACAGCCGTCAATCAGCCCCAGCATTTT.

The chain has TRBV7-2 and TRBJ1-1; D gene uncertain. The CDR3 has 13 amino acids. The V and J ends lost 1 base and 4 bases respectively, with 7 bases between them. Germline V CDR1 and CDR2: SGHTA, FQGNSA. The CDR3: CASSLGRFTEAFF. DNA of the CDR3: TGTGCCAGCAGCTTAGGACGGTTCACTGAAGCTTTCTTT.

This sequence joins TRBV28 and TRBJ1-5; D unresolved. The CDR3 consists of 14 residues. The V gene's germline CDR1 is MDHEN and CDR2 SYDVKM. Trimming cost V 6 bases and J 3 bases, with 12 bases left between them. The CDR3 nucleotides read TGTGCCAGCAGGACCTACGATTACAATCAGCCCCAGCATTTT. Translating it yields CASRTYDYNQPQHF. The variable domain in full, completed from reference TRBV28 and TRBJ1-5, reads DVKVTQSSRYLVKRTGEKVFLECVQDMDHENMFWYRQDPGLGLRLIYFSYDVKMKEKGDIPEGYSVSREKKERFSLILESASTNQTSMYLCASRTYDYNQPQHFGDGTRLSIL.

The chain has TRBV30 and TRBJ1-3; D call uncertain. This CDR3 is built from 15 residues. Germline values: CDR1 GTSNPN, CDR2 SVGIG (reference sequence). V shed 2 bases and J shed 0 bases, with 11 bases lying between them. CDR3 protein: CAWSPDWDSGNTIYF. For the CDR3, the DNA is TGTGCCTGGAGTCCGGACTGGGACTCTGGAAACACCATATATTTT.

This clone has just one count. The V and J genes are TRBV10-3 and TRBJ2-4, with a weak D call TRBD2 (6 bases). V lost 0 bases and J 0 bases, leaving 21 bases between the germline ends. Germline CDR1 ENHRY, CDR2 SYGVKD. This CDR3 spans 20 amino acids. The CDR3 DNA reads TGTGCCATCAGTGAGTCAGGGGACTGCTACCCCGGTGTAGCCAAAAACATTCAGTACTTC. As protein: CAISESGDCYPGVAKNIQYF.

This clone was detected only once. The chain couples TRBV30 to TRBJ1-5; no clear D. The germline gives CDR1 GTSNPN, CDR2 SVGIG (reference sequence). V was trimmed by 3 bases and J by 0 bases, leaving 12 bases between them. The CDR3 runs 15 residues. The CDR3 here is CAWSTGLFSNQPQHF. CDR3 nucleotide sequence: TGTGCCTGGAGCACGGGTTTATTTAGCAATCAGCCCCAGCATTTT.

The chain joins TRBV11-2 to TRBJ1-2; the D gene is possibly TRBD1 (6 bases). Germline V lookup: CDR1 SGHAT, CDR2 FQNNGV. The CDR3 is made up of 14 amino acids. V lost 3 bases and J lost 4, with 12 bases in between. This chain's CDR3 is CASSFTGAFYGYTF. The CDR3 DNA sequence: TGTGCCAGCAGCTTCACGGGGGCCTTCTATGGCTACACCTTC.

The chain recombines TRBV6-1 with TRBJ2-2, with TRBD1 matching over 8 bases. In germline, CDR1 is MNHNS, CDR2 SASEGT. This CDR3 is 15 amino acids long. Trimming cost V 1 base and J 6 bases; bases outside gene matches: 4. CDR3 protein: CASSEGQGASGELFF. The CDR3 DNA sequence: TGTGCCAGCAGTGAAGGGCAGGGGGCTTCCGGGGAGCTGTTTTTT.

The gene calls are TRBV9 and TRBJ2-2; a weak D match, TRBD1 (5 bases). V was cut by 5 bases and J by 9 bases, with 20 bases left in between. CDR1 and CDR2 from the germline V gene are SGDLS and YYNGEE. This CDR3 is built from 15 residues. This chain's CDR3 is CASSEQDKAPRELFF. CDR3 bases: TGTGCCAGCAGTGAACAGGACAAAGCCCCCAGGGAGCTGTTTTTT.

The chain recombines TRBV18 with TRBJ2-7; 10 positions match TRBD1. V shed 2 bases, J shed 2 bases, and the junction held 3 bases outside the gene matches. Germline-derived CDR1 and CDR2 are KGHSH and LQKENI. This CDR3 spans 15 amino acids. CDR3 sequence (DNA): TGTGCCAGCTCACCATGGGGACAGGGGACCTACGAGCAGTACTTC. Translating it yields CASSPWGQGTYEQYF.

This clone is a singleton in its sample. The chain combines TRBV6-2 or TRBV6-3 with TRBJ1-1; no clear D gene. Germline CDR1 MNHEY, CDR2 SVGEGT. The CDR3 has 15 residues. Trimming took 2 bases from V and 8 from J, leaving 18 bases between them. CDR3 residues: CASSYRASKEEEAFF. The CDR3 nucleotides read TGTGCCAGCAGTTACAGAGCTTCTAAGGAGGAAGAAGCTTTCTTT.

The J gene is TRBJ2-4, the V gene TRBV6-1; TRBD2 matches at 10 bases. This CDR3 comprises 17 residues. Germline trimming cut 2 bases from V and 8 bases from J; bases unmatched to any gene: 12. Germline-derived CDR1 and CDR2 are MNHNS and SASEGT. The CDR3 DNA sequence: TGTGCCAGCAGTGAAAGGGAGGACTCTAGCGGGAGACACATTCAGTACTTC. Translating it yields CASSEREDSSGRHIQYF.

This clone came up a few times. The chain combines TRBV7-2 with TRBJ1-1, with TRBD1 matching 9 bases. CDR3 length equals 15 residues. Germline values: CDR1 SGHTA, CDR2 FQGNSA. V lost 6 bases to trimming and J lost 1 base; unmatched junction nucleotides: 6. Here the CDR3 reads CASRRQGVPNTEAFF. CDR3 coding DNA: TGTGCCAGCAGAAGACAGGGGGTCCCGAACACTGAAGCTTTCTTT. The complete variable domain, with remaining parts taken from reference TRBV7-2 and TRBJ1-1, reads GAGVSQSPSNKVTEKGKDVELRCDPISGHTALYWYRQSLGQGLEFLIYFQGNSAPDKSGLPSDRFSAERTGGSVSTLTIQRTQQEDSAVYLCASRRQGVPNTEAFFGQGTRLTVV.

The V and J genes are TRBV27 and TRBJ2-3; D remains ambiguous. The CDR3 runs to 13 residues. Germline V lookup: CDR1 MNHEY, CDR2 SMNVEV (reference sequence). Trimming left V 7 bases short and J 5 bases short, with 13 bases between. CDR3 in amino acids: CASTTFVGDTQYF. In DNA form, the CDR3 reads TGTGCCAGCACCACCTTTGTGGGAGATACGCAGTATTTT.

This clone is a singleton in its sample. This specimen includes other DNA sequences encoding the same CDR3. The chain joins TRBV30 to TRBJ2-7; possibly TRBD2 for D (6 bases). In germline, CDR1 is GTSNPN, CDR2 SVGIG (reference sequence). Trimming shortened V by 0 bases and J by 4 bases, and 7 bases separated the two germline ends. The CDR3 has 12 amino acids. Written as DNA, the CDR3 is TGTGCCTGGAGTGTGGAGGGGTACGAGCAGTACTTC. This gives the protein CAWSVEGYEQYF.

J is TRBJ2-5 and V is TRBV7-2; perhaps TRBD1 as D (5 bases). Germline assignment: CDR1 SGHTA and CDR2 FQGNSA. CDR3 length: 14 residues. The ends were cut back, 3 bases at V and 1 base at J, with 9 bases in the middle. The CDR3 region is CASSFATAQETQYF. CDR3 in DNA: TGTGCCAGCAGCTTCGCGACAGCCCAAGAGACCCAGTACTTC.

This chain uses TRBV19 with TRBJ2-7; TRBD2 is a possible D gene (5 bases). This CDR3 region has 14 residues. V gave up 10 bases and J gave up 0 bases, with 16 bases separating them. Germline CDR1 LNHDA, CDR2 SQIVND (reference sequence). CDR3 protein: CATRGGQTSYEQYF. CDR3 nucleotide sequence: TGTGCCACCCGAGGAGGCCAAACCTCCTACGAGCAGTACTTC.

The chain carries TRBV19 and TRBJ1-2, with TRBD1 matching over 7 bases. V lost 4 bases, J lost 1 base, and 3 bases stayed unmatched. The CDR3 is 14 residues long. The V gene's germline CDR1 is LNHDA and CDR2 SQIVND (reference sequence). The CDR3 protein is CASSTDRFNYGYTF. The CDR3 nucleotides are TGTGCCAGTAGTACGGACAGGTTTAACTATGGCTACACCTTC.

The rearrangement uses TRBV19 and TRBJ2-7; D is unclear. The CDR3 totals 16 residues. CDR1 is LNHDA and CDR2 is SQIVND in the germline V gene (reference sequence). V lost 7 bases to trimming and J lost 0 bases, with 19 bases between them. The CDR3 DNA follows: TGTGCCAGTACCCCGCGGCGCGACCCGAGCTCCTACGAGCAGTACTTC. The encoded protein is CASTPRRDPSSYEQYF. The full variable domain, with the rest looked up from reference TRBV19 and TRBJ2-7, is DGGITQSPKYLFRKEGQNVTLSCEQNLNHDAMYWYRQDPGQGLRLIYYSQIVNDFQKGDIAEGYSVSREKKESFPLTVTSAQKNPTAFYLCASTPRRDPSSYEQYFGPGTRLTVT.

This chain uses TRBV7-9 with TRBJ2-1; D is possibly TRBD2 (6 bases). V shed 1 base and J shed 0 bases, with 10 bases lying between them. The CDR3 length is 16 residues. CDR1 and CDR2 from the germline V gene are SEHNR and FQNEAQ (reference sequence). The CDR3 region has the DNA TGTGCCAGCAGCTTAGAGGCCGGGAGCTCCTACAATGAGCAGTTCTTC. The encoded protein is CASSLEAGSSYNEQFF.

The chain links TRBV18 to TRBJ1-2; D unresolved. V was shortened by 3 bases and J by 0 bases, with 11 bases between the two germline ends. In germline, CDR1 is KGHSH, CDR2 LQKENI. This CDR3 contains 15 residues. Here the CDR3 reads CASSPSWGANYGYTF. The CDR3 bases are TGTGCCAGCTCACCGAGCTGGGGAGCTAACTATGGCTACACCTTC.